This T cell receptor (beta chain) was recorded in a study of blood T cells in healthy people across ages. The second PCR ran about 6 to 11 cycles with a sample-barcoded 5' primer and J-beta primers. MiXCR, applied by TCRdb to the 5' RACE reads, yields one record per CDR3 protein. This table has about 570,000 distinct CDR3 sequences, 25% to 30% appearing once. Germline CDR1 is DFQATT and CDR2 is SNEGSKA (reference sequence). J was trimmed by 3 bases and V by 0 bases; bases with no gene match: 4. The CDR3 runs 15 residues. This clonotype was seen a few times. Material: blood. The receptor's source is a woman between 65 and 79 years old in good health. The rearrangement joins TRBV20-1 to TRBJ2-1, with 8 bases lining up with TRBD1. DNA of the CDR3: TGCAGTGCTAGAGAGGGGACAGGAGTCTACAATGAGCAGTTCTTC. It codes for CSAREGTGVYNEQFF.